The rows below give T cell receptor beta chains drawn from one sample of a study of blood T cell repertoires in COVID-19. Some clones are missing from TCRdb's copy, which holds only in-frame ones; the method was immunoSEQ multiplex PCR. The sample consists of roughly 70,000 clones, more than 70% of them appearing once. What was sequenced was peripheral blood. The receptors were gathered from a human donor in a cohort sampled during active COVID-19. CDR3s include the opening cysteine and the closing phenylalanine or tryptophan. A D gene is named only where the DNA matches it firmly. A row's size may be missing; if present it is once, few, many or a size class.

size: .
length: 17
D: TRBD1
V: TRBV5-1
J: TRBJ1-2
CDR3: CASSPGTGGSSDYGYTF
DNA: TGCGCCAGCAGCCCTGGGACAGGGGGGTCGAGTGACTATGGCTACACCTTC

size: .
length: 15
D: TRBD1
V: TRBV5-6
J: TRBJ1-2
CDR3: CASSSADDRASGYTF
DNA: TGTGCCAGCAGCTCAGCGGACGACAGGGCAAGTGGCTACACCTTC

size: .
length: 14
D: TRBD2
V: TRBV20-1
J: TRBJ2-1
CDR3: CSASHPGGPNEQFF
DNA: TGCAGTGCTAGTCACCCGGGAGGGCCGAATGAGCAGTTCTTC

size: .
length: 13
D: .
V: TRBV5-1
J: TRBJ2-1
CDR3: CASSLQTYNEQFF
DNA: TGCGCCAGCAGCCTCCAGACTTACAATGAGCAGTTCTTC

size: .
length: 13
D: .
V: TRBV24-1
J: TRBJ2-3
CDR3: CATIGSGTDTQYF
DNA: TGTGCCACCATCGGGTCGGGCACAGATACGCAGTATTTT

size: .
length: 18
D: TRBD2
V: TRBV27
J: TRBJ2-7
CDR3: CASSLSGLAGGSSYEQYF
DNA: TGTGCCAGCAGTTTATCAGGACTAGCGGGAGGCAGCTCCTACGAGCAGTACTTC

size: .
length: 13
D: TRBD2
V: TRBV4-1
J: TRBJ2-1
CDR3: CASSFGTSREQFF
DNA: TGCGCCAGCAGCTTCGGGACTAGCCGTGAGCAGTTCTTC

size: .
length: 17
D: TRBD1
V: TRBV28
J: TRBJ1-1
CDR3: CASSLSREGGWITEAFF
DNA: TGTGCCAGCAGTTTAAGTCGCGAAGGGGGCTGGATCACTGAAGCTTTCTTT

size: .
length: 18
D: .
V: TRBV4-2
J: TRBJ1-4
CDR3: CASLPNAYAEGEGEKLFF
DNA: TGTGCCAGCCTCCCAAATGCCTATGCCGAGGGAGAAGGTGAAAAACTGTTTTTT

size: .
length: 15
D: TRBD1
V: TRBV5-1
J: TRBJ2-3
CDR3: CASSLGQGSTDTQYF
DNA: TGCGCCAGCAGCTTGGGACAGGGGAGCACAGATACGCAGTATTTT

size: .
length: 13
D: .
V: TRBV11-2
J: TRBJ2-1
CDR3: CASSLARERPPVF
DNA: TGTGCCAGCAGCTTAGCTCGAGAGCGCCCCCCGGTCTTC

size: .
length: 13
D: .
V: TRBV11-3
J: TRBJ1-3
CDR3: CASSFTGGNTIYF
DNA: TGTGCCAGCAGCTTTACAGGGGGAAACACCATATATTTT

size: few
length: 18
D: TRBD2
V: TRBV7-8
J: TRBJ2-2
CDR3: CASSLALVAGDVTGELFF
DNA: TGTGCCAGCAGCTTAGCGTTGGTCGCGGGAGACGTTACCGGGGAGCTGTTTTTT

size: .
length: 17
D: TRBD2
V: TRBV28
J: TRBJ2-7
CDR3: CASSLNPPGAGEGEQYF
DNA: TGTGCCAGCAGTTTAAATCCACCCGGAGCGGGAGAAGGCGAGCAGTACTTC

size: once
length: 15
D: TRBD2
V: TRBV25-1
J: TRBJ2-3
CDR3: CASGTSGRGTDTQYF
DNA: TGTGCCAGCGGAACTAGCGGGAGAGGCACAGATACGCAGTATTTT

size: once
length: 16
D: TRBD1
V: TRBV3-1/TRBV3-2
J: TRBJ1-1
CDR3: CASSHLIQGAANEAFF
DNA: TGTGCCAGCAGCCATCTTATTCAGGGGGCGGCAAACGAAGCTTTCTTT

size: .
length: 17
D: TRBD2
V: TRBV3-1/TRBV3-2
J: TRBJ2-1
CDR3: CASRRAGTSGTYNEQFF
DNA: TGTGCCAGCAGAAGGGCGGGGACTAGCGGGACTTACAATGAGCAGTTCTTC

size: .
length: 15
D: .
V: TRBV6-5
J: TRBJ2-3
CDR3: CASSYSSSNTDTQYF
DNA: TGTGCCAGCAGTTACTCGTCTAGCAACACAGATACGCAGTATTTT

size: .
length: 10
D: .
V: TRBV9
J: TRBJ2-1
CDR3: CASSVTCQFF
DNA: TGTGCCAGCAGCGTCACTTGTCAGTTCTTC

size: .
length: 16
D: TRBD1
V: TRBV28
J: TRBJ1-4
CDR3: CASSSPQQGVGEKLFF
DNA: TGTGCCAGCAGTTCACCCCAGCAGGGGGTGGGGGAAAAACTGTTTTTT

size: .
length: 16
D: .
V: TRBV5-1
J: TRBJ2-1
CDR3: CASSLAVEVPYNEQFF
DNA: TGCGCCAGCAGCTTGGCAGTAGAGGTCCCCTACAATGAGCAGTTCTTC

size: .
length: 13
D: TRBD2
V: TRBV4-1
J: TRBJ2-1
CDR3: CASSQDPSGRQFF
DNA: TGCGCCAGCAGCCAAGATCCCAGCGGGAGACAGTTCTTC

size: .
length: 14
D: TRBD1
V: TRBV28
J: TRBJ1-5
CDR3: CASGATGLNQPQHF
DNA: TGTGCCAGCGGAGCGACAGGGTTGAATCAGCCCCAGCATTTT

size: .
length: 15
D: .
V: TRBV4-1
J: TRBJ1-2
CDR3: CASSQDSLTVSGYTF
DNA: TGCGCCAGCAGCCAAGATTCTCTAACCGTCTCTGGCTACACCTTC

size: .
length: 16
D: .
V: TRBV14
J: TRBJ1-1
CDR3: CASSQEGAGVNTEAFF
DNA: TGTGCCAGCAGCCAAGAGGGGGCGGGGGTGAACACTGAAGCTTTCTTT

size: .
length: 20
D: .
V: TRBV5-1
J: TRBJ1-1
CDR3: CASSFILGSGLYGRNTEAFF
DNA: TGCGCCAGCAGCTTTATTTTGGGTTCCGGGTTGTATGGCCGGAACACTGAAGCTTTCTTT

size: .
length: 16
D: TRBD2
V: TRBV5-1
J: TRBJ2-1
CDR3: CASSLQTSGAYNEQFF
DNA: TGCGCCAGCAGCTTGCAGACTAGCGGGGCCTACAATGAGCAGTTCTTC

size: .
length: 15
D: TRBD2
V: TRBV11-2
J: TRBJ2-7
CDR3: CASSLGEAGRYEQYF
DNA: TGTGCCAGCAGCTTAGGAGAAGCGGGACGGTACGAGCAGTACTTC

size: .
length: 12
D: .
V: TRBV12-3/TRBV12-4
J: TRBJ1-1
CDR3: CASSPQGIEAFF
DNA: TGTGCCAGCAGTCCTCAGGGGATTGAAGCTTTCTTT

size: .
length: 12
D: TRBD1
V: TRBV6-4
J: TRBJ1-2
CDR3: CASSQGDYGYTF
DNA: TGTGCCAGCAGTCAGGGGGATTATGGCTACACCTTC

size: .
length: 13
D: TRBD1
V: TRBV20-1
J: TRBJ2-7
CDR3: CSASRQGAREQYF
DNA: TGCAGTGCTAGTAGACAGGGGGCGCGGGAGCAGTACTTC

size: .
length: 16
D: .
V: TRBV25-1
J: TRBJ1-3
CDR3: CASSGQDRYSGNTIYF
DNA: TGTGCCAGCAGTGGCCAAGACAGGTACTCTGGAAACACCATATATTTT

size: .
length: 13
D: .
V: TRBV11-2
J: TRBJ2-1
CDR3: CASSLSTNNEQFF
DNA: TGTGCCAGCAGCTTAAGCACCAACAATGAGCAGTTCTTC

size: .
length: 13
D: .
V: TRBV28
J: TRBJ1-4
CDR3: CASTGGLGEKLFF
DNA: TGTGCCAGCACGGGGGGGCTCGGTGAAAAACTGTTTTTT

size: .
length: 18
D: .
V: TRBV19
J: TRBJ2-6
CDR3: CASTLTAGPPSGANVLTF
DNA: TGTGCCAGTACTCTGACGGCAGGTCCCCCCTCTGGGGCCAACGTCCTGACTTTC

size: .
length: 15
D: TRBD2
V: TRBV7-9
J: TRBJ2-1
CDR3: CASSLGLAGTNEQFF
DNA: TGTGCCAGCAGCTTAGGACTAGCGGGGACCAATGAGCAGTTCTTC

size: .
length: 18
D: TRBD2
V: TRBV7-2
J: TRBJ2-1
CDR3: CASSLLLAGGSSYNEQFF
DNA: TGTGCCAGCAGCCTACTACTAGCGGGAGGATCTTCCTACAATGAGCAGTTCTTC

size: .
length: 14
D: TRBD2
V: TRBV5-1
J: TRBJ2-1
CDR3: CASSQGLDKGEQFF
DNA: TGCGCCAGCAGCCAGGGACTAGATAAAGGAGAGCAGTTCTTC

size: .
length: 16
D: .
V: TRBV18
J: TRBJ1-3
CDR3: CASSPATSGSGNTIYF
DNA: TGTGCCAGCTCACCGGCGACCTCGGGCTCTGGAAACACCATATATTTT

size: .
length: 12
D: .
V: TRBV29-1
J: TRBJ2-1
CDR3: CSVVEQGNEQFF
DNA: TGCAGCGTTGTAGAACAGGGCAATGAGCAGTTCTTC

size: .
length: 15
D: TRBD2
V: TRBV2
J: TRBJ2-7
CDR3: CASSDPGLASYEQYF
DNA: TGTGCCAGCAGTGATCCGGGACTAGCGAGTTACGAGCAGTACTTC